The 13 T cell receptor beta chains given below trace back to one sample, sequenced in a study of T cell repertoires in cytomegalovirus infection. These receptors have no identified antigens. Each CDR3 protein gets one entry after TCRdb re-called the reads with MiXCR. The table shows approximately 990,000 distinct CDR3 sequences, with around 31% occurring only once. The sample was cultured CD8+ T cells from PBMCs, taken from culture after CMV antigen stimulation. Source of these receptors: a human donor in good health (CMV status not recorded). Some clones in this sample may be carry-over from other donors' samples.

This clonotype came up once. The chain links TRBV29-1 to TRBJ1-2; possible D gene TRBD1, 6 bases. CDR1 is SQVTM and CDR2 is ANQGSEA in the germline V gene. V was clipped by 5 bases and J by 2 bases, with 24 bases between them. The CDR3 consists of 17 residues. CDR3 region: CSVRTQQGTTPNYGYTF. As DNA, the CDR3 is TGCAGCGTTAGAACCCAACAGGGTACAACTCCCAACTATGGCTACACCTTC.

The chain couples TRBV7-9 to TRBJ2-1; no definite D call. Trimming left V 0 bases short and J 8 bases short, with 8 bases between. Germline loops: CDR1 SEHNR, CDR2 FQNEAQ (reference sequence). The CDR3 loop spans 13 amino acids. The CDR3 here is CASSLAYSDEQFF. The CDR3 DNA sequence: TGTGCCAGCAGCTTAGCTTACAGCGATGAGCAGTTCTTC.

As for this clonotype: This may be a read error: a much more frequent sequence differs by one nucleotide. This chain uses TRBV12-3 or TRBV12-4 with TRBJ1-2, with 9 bases aligning to TRBD1. Trimming took 5 bases from V and 3 from J; bases not matched to a gene: 10. CDR3 size: 16 residues. The CDR3 reads CASSIPGTGKYYGYTF. CDR3 nucleotide sequence: TGTGCCAGCAGTATACCCGGGACAGGGAAATACTATGGCTACACCTTC.

This sequence joins TRBV28 and TRBJ1-1; D uncertain. The germline CDR1 and CDR2 sequences are MDHEN and SYDVKM. Trimming stripped 6 bases from V and 0 bases from J, with 14 bases between. This CDR3 spans 15 amino acids. The CDR3 region is CASSPPPEMNTEAFF. The CDR3, as DNA: TGTGCCAGCAGCCCCCCTCCCGAGATGAACACTGAAGCTTTCTTT. The entire variable domain, with the rest obtained from reference TRBV28 and TRBJ1-1, is as follows: DVKVTQSSRYLVKRTGEKVFLECVQDMDHENMFWYRQDPGLGLRLIYFSYDVKMKEKGDIPEGYSVSREKKERFSLILESASTNQTSMYLCASSPPPEMNTEAFFGQGTRLTVV.

This clonotype has only one observation. The chain has TRBV25-1 and TRBJ2-5; perhaps TRBD1 as D (6 bases). Germline V CDR1 and CDR2: MGHDK, SYGVNS. V was pared by 0 bases and J by 1 base, with 12 bases between. The CDR3 totals 16 residues. The DNA of the CDR3 is TGTGCCAGCAGTGAATATTTCACAGGGTTCCAAGAGACCCAGTACTTC. Translated: CASSEYFTGFQETQYF.

This clonotype was seen just once. The rearrangement joins TRBV20-1 to TRBJ2-5; weak D call: TRBD2 (5 bases). With 0 bases removed from V and 7 bases from J, the gap between germline ends came to 12 bases. Germline CDR1 and CDR2: DFQATT and SNEGSKA (reference sequence). The CDR3 contains 13 residues. The CDR3 spells CSARDNRGWTQYF. For the CDR3, the DNA is TGCAGTGCTAGAGATAATCGCGGGTGGACCCAGTACTTC.

This clonotype was seen more than once but under ten times. This chain connects TRBV15 to TRBJ1-3; no reliable D call. Per germline, CDR1 LNHNV and CDR2 YYDKDF (reference sequence). The germline V and J ends were trimmed by 1 base and 0 bases, with 10 bases remaining between them. The CDR3 runs 16 residues. This CDR3 reads CATSRVYVSSGNTIYF. CDR3 coding DNA: TGTGCCACCAGCAGAGTCTACGTTAGCTCTGGAAACACCATATATTTT.

V usage is TRBV4-3 and J usage is TRBJ2-3, with D possibly TRBD2 on 6 matching bases. V was shortened by 3 bases and J by 0 bases, with 13 bases between the two germline ends. This CDR3 has 16 residues. Germline V gene data show CDR1 as LGHNA and CDR2 as YSLEER. The CDR3 protein is CASSHEFRGSTDTQYF. CDR3 DNA sequence: TGCGCCAGCAGCCACGAATTCCGGGGGAGCACAGATACGCAGTATTTT.

The gene calls are TRBV19 and TRBJ1-1; the D gene is possibly TRBD1 (5 bases). Germline CDR1 reads LNHDA; CDR2 reads SQIVND (reference sequence). The V end lost 5 bases, the J end lost 2 bases, and 12 bases lay between the germline ends. This CDR3 spans 14 amino acids. The CDR3: CASSPRTYNTEAFF. Here the CDR3 DNA reads TGTGCCAGTAGTCCAAGGACATACAACACTGAAGCTTTCTTT. Combining the CDR3 with reference TRBV19 and TRBJ1-1 gives the whole variable domain DGGITQSPKYLFRKEGQNVTLSCEQNLNHDAMYWYRQDPGQGLRLIYYSQIVNDFQKGDIAEGYSVSREKKESFPLTVTSAQKNPTAFYLCASSPRTYNTEAFFGQGTRLTVV.

The chain joins TRBV19 to TRBJ1-1; D is possibly TRBD1 (5 bases). Per the germline V gene, CDR1 is LNHDA and CDR2 is SQIVND (reference sequence). Trimming removed 2 bases at V and 6 bases at J, with 13 bases between. The CDR3 consists of 14 residues. CDR3 DNA: TGTGCCAGTAGTATAAAGGGGCATAGCCCTGAAGCTTTCTTT. Amino acids: CASSIKGHSPEAFF.

This clonotype was found a few times. CDR3: CASSYGGTYNEQFF. The CDR3 DNA reads TGTGCCAGTAGTTACGGCGGAACCTACAATGAGCAGTTCTTC. This sequence joins TRBV19 and TRBJ2-1; D call uncertain. This CDR3 spans 14 amino acids. CDR1 is LNHDA and CDR2 is SQIVND in the germline V gene (reference sequence). V was pared by 5 bases and J by 2 bases, with 10 bases between. The variable domain in full, completed from reference TRBV19 and TRBJ2-1, reads DGGITQSPKYLFRKEGQNVTLSCEQNLNHDAMYWYRQDPGQGLRLIYYSQIVNDFQKGDIAEGYSVSREKKESFPLTVTSAQKNPTAFYLCASSYGGTYNEQFFGPGTRLTVL.

Concerning this clonotype itself: A junction boundary mismatches the germline segment, possibly from a read error. The chain links TRBV7-8 to TRBJ2-5; weak D call: TRBD1 (5 bases). The CDR3 runs to 16 residues. Germline lookup yields CDR1 SGHVS and CDR2 FQNEAQ. DNA for the CDR3: TGTGCCAGCAGCTTAGCGGCCGGACACCTACAAGAGACCCGGTACTTC. Residues: CASSLAAGHLQETRYF.

This chain uses TRBV29-1 with TRBJ1-2; D gene ambiguous. In germline, CDR1 is SQVTM, CDR2 ANQGSEA. CDR3 length: 14 amino acids. V shed 0 bases and J shed 5 bases, with 13 bases lying between them. The CDR3 spells CSVEDPGGGYGYTF. The CDR3 DNA reads as TGCAGCGTTGAAGATCCCGGTGGAGGGTATGGCTACACCTTC.